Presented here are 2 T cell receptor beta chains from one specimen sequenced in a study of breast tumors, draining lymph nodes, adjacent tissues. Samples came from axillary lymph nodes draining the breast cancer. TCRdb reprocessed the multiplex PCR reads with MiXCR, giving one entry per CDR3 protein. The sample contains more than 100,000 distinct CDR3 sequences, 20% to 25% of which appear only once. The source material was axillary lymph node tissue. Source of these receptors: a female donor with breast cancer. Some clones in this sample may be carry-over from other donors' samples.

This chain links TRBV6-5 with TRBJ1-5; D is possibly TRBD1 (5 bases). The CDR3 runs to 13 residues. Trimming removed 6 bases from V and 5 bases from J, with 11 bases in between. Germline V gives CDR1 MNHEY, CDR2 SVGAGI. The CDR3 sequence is CASRPRQHQPQHF. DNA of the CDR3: TGTGCCAGCAGGCCCAGACAGCATCAGCCCCAGCATTTT.

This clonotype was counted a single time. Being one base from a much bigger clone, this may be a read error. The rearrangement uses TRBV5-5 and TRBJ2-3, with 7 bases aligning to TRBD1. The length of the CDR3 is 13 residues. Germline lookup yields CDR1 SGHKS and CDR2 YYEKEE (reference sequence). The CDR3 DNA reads TGTGCCAGCGGCTTGCAGGGGGCAGATACGCAGTATTTT. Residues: CASGLQGADTQYF.